These T cell receptor beta chains were read from a single sample in a study of radiation and T cells in renal cell carcinoma. Generated by immunoSEQ multiplex PCR, the TCRdb table keeps only in-frame clones and is missing some. This table holds roughly 130,000 clones, more than 80% found once. Sequencing was performed on blood, taken from a patient whose treatment included radiotherapy and nephrectomy. These receptors were taken from a woman aged 60 to 75 with renal cell carcinoma. Both conserved end residues are part of each CDR3. D genes are given only for firm matches. Size is stated for part of the rows, as once, few or many counts, or as a class when the clone is expanded.

CDR3 protein	CDR3 DNA	V gene	J gene	CDR3 length	D gene	clone size
CASSLLGQPMNTEAFF	TGTGCCAGCAGTTTATTGGGACAGCCCATGAACACTGAAGCTTTCTTT	TRBV27	TRBJ1-1	16	TRBD1	NA
CSVVKFTEAFF	TGCAGCGTTGTTAAGTTCACTGAAGCTTTCTTT	TRBV29-1	TRBJ1-1	11	NA	once
CASSTGQAPGYGYTF	TGCGCCAGCAGCACTGGACAGGCTCCGGGCTATGGCTACACCTTC	TRBV5-1	TRBJ1-2	15	TRBD1	NA
CASGSVSGEQFGEQFF	TGTGCCAGCGGGTCCGTATCAGGGGAGCAGTTCGGGGAGCAGTTCTTC	TRBV7-9	TRBJ2-1	16	NA	NA
CASSEGLAGGNEQYF	TGCGCCAGCAGCGAGGGACTAGCGGGGGGGAACGAGCAGTACTTC	TRBV5-1	TRBJ2-7	15	TRBD2	NA
CASSVAAGDSAKNIQYF	TGTGCCAGCAGCGTAGCGGCGGGGGACTCGGCCAAAAACATTCAGTACTTC	TRBV9	TRBJ2-4	17	TRBD2	few
CASRVQGAENTEAFF	TGTGCCAGCAGGGTACAGGGGGCCGAGAACACTGAAGCTTTCTTT	TRBV2	TRBJ1-1	15	TRBD1	once
CASSLTGPNQPQHF	TGTGCCAGCAGCCTCACAGGGCCCAATCAGCCCCAGCATTTT	TRBV7-2	TRBJ1-5	14	NA	NA
CASSQGRTYGNTIYF	TGTGCCAGCAGCCAGGGAAGGACTTATGGAAACACCATATATTTT	TRBV14	TRBJ1-3	15	NA	few
CASMGNSPLHF	TGTGCCAGCATGGGGAATTCACCCCTCCACTTT	TRBV28	TRBJ1-6	11	NA	few
CASRTGTGGNTIYF	TGTGCCAGCAGGACCGGGACAGGGGGAAACACCATATATTTT	TRBV2	TRBJ1-3	14	TRBD1	few
CASSPRDQGSTEAFF	TGTGCCAGCTCACCCCGGGACCAAGGGTCCACTGAAGCTTTCTTT	TRBV18	TRBJ1-1	15	NA	few
CASSFRRDSYSYEQYF	TGCGCCAGCAGCTTTCGCCGGGACTCTTACTCCTACGAGCAGTACTTC	TRBV5-1	TRBJ2-7	16	NA	NA
CASSGQGMSSYEQYF	TGTGCCAGCAGTGGACAGGGTATGAGCTCCTACGAGCAGTACTTC	TRBV6-1	TRBJ2-7	15	TRBD1	NA
CASSYSWVRSAETQYF	TGTGCCAGCAGTTACTCGTGGGTACGTTCGGCAGAGACCCAGTACTTC	TRBV6-5	TRBJ2-5	16	NA	NA
CASSPGLYSNQPQHF	TGTGCCAGCAGCCCGGGACTGTATAGCAATCAGCCCCAGCATTTT	TRBV6-5	TRBJ1-5	15	NA	NA
CSVGTSDYNEQFF	TGCAGCGTAGGGACTAGCGACTACAATGAGCAGTTCTTC	TRBV29-1	TRBJ2-1	13	TRBD2	NA
CASSLDPQETQYF	TGCGCCAGCAGCTTGGACCCCCAAGAGACCCAGTACTTC	TRBV5-1	TRBJ2-5	13	NA	NA
CASSEGQGYNEQFF	TGCGCCAGCAGCGAGGGACAGGGTTACAATGAGCAGTTCTTC	TRBV5-1	TRBJ2-1	14	TRBD1	NA
CAWSVGGGKSYEQYF	TGTGCCTGGAGTGTCGGGGGAGGGAAATCCTACGAGCAGTACTTC	TRBV30	TRBJ2-7	15	TRBD2	NA
CASSSSAGYGYTF	TGTGCCAGCAGTTCATCCGCTGGCTATGGCTACACCTTC	TRBV28	TRBJ1-2	13	NA	NA
CASRTKTGATWSPLHF	TGCGCCAGCAGAACCAAGACAGGGGCCACATGGTCACCCCTCCACTTT	TRBV5-1	TRBJ1-6	16	TRBD1	NA
CASSLRQGSTEAFF	TGCGCCAGCAGCTTGAGACAGGGTTCCACTGAAGCTTTCTTT	TRBV5-1	TRBJ1-1	14	TRBD1	NA
CASSEGSTQYF	TGCGCCAGCAGTGAAGGATCAACGCAGTATTTT	TRBV10-2	TRBJ2-3	11	NA	NA
CASSEAAFSYNSPLHF	TGTGCCAGCAGTGAAGCTGCCTTCTCCTATAATTCACCCCTCCACTTT	TRBV6-1	TRBJ1-6	16	NA	few
CASSHGETQYF	TGTGCCAGCAGCCATGGGGAGACCCAGTACTTC	TRBV6-6	TRBJ2-5	11	NA	NA
CASSMAGEYYGYTF	TGTGCCAGTAGTATGGCAGGGGAATACTATGGCTACACCTTC	TRBV19	TRBJ1-2	14	NA	NA
CASSVRRGEDYGYTF	TGTGCCAGCAGTGTAAGAAGGGGGGAGGACTATGGCTACACCTTC	TRBV2	TRBJ1-2	15	NA	NA
CASSRTRSGNTIYF	TGTGCCAGCAGTCGGACCCGCTCTGGAAACACCATATATTTT	TRBV6-1	TRBJ1-3	14	NA	NA
CASSLSAGAGEQYF	TGTGCCAGCAGCTTATCTGCAGGGGCCGGCGAGCAGTACTTC	TRBV7-9	TRBJ2-7	14	NA	NA
CASSEGDNSPLHF	TGTGCCAGCAGTGAGGGAGATAATTCACCCCTCCACTTT	TRBV6-5	TRBJ1-6	13	NA	NA
CSVEVLTAGDNEQFF	TGCAGCGTTGAGGTTCTTACGGCAGGAGACAATGAGCAGTTCTTC	TRBV29-1	TRBJ2-1	15	NA	NA
CASSSREGIFSGNTIYF	TGTGCCAGCAGTTCTCGGGAGGGGATTTTCTCTGGAAACACCATATATTTT	TRBV27	TRBJ1-3	17	NA	NA
CASSVDSGANVLTF	TGTGCCAGCAGCGTAGACTCTGGGGCCAACGTCCTGACTTTC	TRBV9	TRBJ2-6	14	NA	NA
CASRRESVGTGELFF	TGTGCCAGCCGACGGGAGAGCGTCGGCACCGGGGAGCTGTTTTTT	TRBV6-5	TRBJ2-2	15	NA	few
CAVRTADTQYF	TGTGCCGTCCGAACTGCAGATACGCAGTATTTT	TRBV30	TRBJ2-3	11	NA	NA
CASSLGASSTDTQYF	TGTGCCAGCAGCTTGGGGGCAAGCAGCACAGATACGCAGTATTTT	TRBV11-3	TRBJ2-3	15	NA	NA
CASSFDRVGEQYF	TGTGCCAGCAGCTTCGACAGGGTCGGCGAGCAGTACTTC	TRBV5-6	TRBJ2-7	13	TRBD1	NA
CASSLDRGAMNTEAFF	TGTGCCAGCAGCTTAGACAGGGGAGCTATGAACACTGAAGCTTTCTTT	TRBV11-2	TRBJ1-1	16	NA	NA